The 23 T cell receptor beta chains below were found in one sample sequenced in a study of T cell repertoires in cytomegalovirus infection. TCRdb fed the reads into MiXCR, producing one record per CDR3 protein. The table shows under 150,000 distinct CDR3 sequences, with under 35% occurring only once. These receptors are not linked to any known antigen. Material: CD8+ T cells from cultured PBMCs, obtained from culture after CMV antigen stimulation. The receptors shown here come from a human donor in good health (CMV status not recorded). Some clones in this sample may be carry-over from other donors' samples.

In this sample, this clonotype turned up many times. V and J are TRBV28 and TRBJ1-5; D is unresolved. CDR3 length: 14 amino acids. V gave up 6 bases and J gave up 0 bases, with 9 bases separating them. Per germline, CDR1 MDHEN and CDR2 SYDVKM. The chain's CDR3 is CASRRFYSNQPQHF. The CDR3, as DNA: TGTGCCAGCAGGAGGTTTTATAGCAATCAGCCCCAGCATTTT.

The chain recombines TRBV7-9 with TRBJ2-7; TRBD1 agrees at 9 bases. The CDR3 runs to 16 residues. Germline loops: CDR1 SEHNR, CDR2 FQNEAQ (reference sequence). With V trimmed by 5 bases and J by 2 bases, 10 bases remained unmatched. CDR3 DNA: TGTGCCAGCAGCCATGAACAGGGGGCAACTCCCTACGAGCAGTACTTC. Protein product: CASSHEQGATPYEQYF.

V usage is TRBV6-1 and J usage is TRBJ1-5, with D unresolved. The CDR3 runs 13 residues. Germline loops: CDR1 MNHNS, CDR2 SASEGT. V lost 2 bases and J lost 3, with 5 bases in between. CDR3 region: CASSEPINQPQHF. The CDR3 DNA sequence: TGTGCCAGCAGTGAACCCATCAATCAGCCCCAGCATTTT.

This clonotype has just one count. The J gene is TRBJ2-2, the V gene TRBV20-1; D possibly corresponds to TRBD1 (5 bases). The ends were cut back, 6 bases at V and 0 bases at J, with 11 bases in the middle. This CDR3 comprises 14 residues. In germline, CDR1 is DFQATT, CDR2 SNEGSKA (reference sequence). CDR3 amino acids: CSASDSTNTGELFF. CDR3 nucleotide sequence: TGCAGTGCAAGCGACAGTACGAACACCGGGGAGCTGTTTTTT.

The gene calls are TRBV27 and TRBJ2-7, with a weak D call TRBD2 (7 bases). Germline CDR1 and CDR2: MNHEY and SMNVEV (reference sequence). Trimming removed 2 bases from V and 3 bases from J, with 11 bases in between. The CDR3 consists of 14 residues. The CDR3 DNA is TGTGCCAGCAGTTTACGGGGGGCTCTCTACGAGCAGTACTTC. Protein sequence: CASSLRGALYEQYF.

This clonotype was recorded a few times. The gene calls are TRBV4-1 and TRBJ1-2, with no clear D. CDR3 length equals 14 residues. The germline V gene has CDR1 MGHRA and CDR2 YSYEKL. Trimming removed 1 base from V and 4 bases from J, with 10 bases in between. CDR3: CASSQALSIYGYTF. The CDR3 DNA sequence: TGCGCCAGCAGCCAAGCTCTCTCCATCTATGGCTACACCTTC.

The chain combines TRBV7-2 with TRBJ2-1; 7 bases agree with TRBD1. This CDR3 region has 17 residues. Germline V gene data show CDR1 as SGHTA and CDR2 as FQGNSA. V was pared by 1 base and J by 3 bases, with 9 bases of the junction left unmatched. DNA of the CDR3: TGTGCCAGCAGCTTAGAGATATACTCAGGGGGCTACAATGAGCAGTTCTTC. Amino acid sequence: CASSLEIYSGGYNEQFF. The whole variable domain, remainder taken from reference TRBV7-2 and TRBJ2-1, is GAGVSQSPSNKVTEKGKDVELRCDPISGHTALYWYRQSLGQGLEFLIYFQGNSAPDKSGLPSDRFSAERTGGSVSTLTIQRTQQEDSAVYLCASSLEIYSGGYNEQFFGPGTRLTVL.

The rearrangement links TRBV6-2 or TRBV6-3 to TRBJ2-1, with D possibly matching TRBD2 (6 bases). The germline CDR1 and CDR2 sequences are MNHEY and SVGEGT. This CDR3 is built from 14 residues. V gave up 2 bases and J gave up 4 bases, with 9 bases separating them. The CDR3 nucleotides are TGTGCCAGCAGTTACAGGGGACTTTACAATGAGCAGTTCTTC. Encoded protein: CASSYRGLYNEQFF.

This clonotype has at least ten counts. The J gene is TRBJ1-5, the V gene TRBV28, with unresolved D. The V end was cut by 6 bases, the J end by 7 bases, with 13 bases between. The CDR3 length is 13 residues. The V gene's germline CDR1 is MDHEN and CDR2 SYDVKM. This CDR3 reads CASRDAMGQPQHF. DNA for the CDR3: TGTGCCAGCAGGGATGCGATGGGACAGCCCCAGCATTTT.

The chain is built from TRBV12-5 and TRBJ1-2; 7 bases line up with TRBD1. The CDR3 totals 15 residues. The V segment lost 6 bases and the J segment 4 bases; nucleotides outside the gene matches: 11. The germline V gene encodes CDR1 LGHNT and CDR2 FRNRAP. For the CDR3, the DNA is TGTGCTAGTGGGACGACAGGGTTGCTAGGCTATGGCTACACCTTC. It yields the protein CASGTTGLLGYGYTF.

This chain connects TRBV25-1 to TRBJ2-2, with D unclear. V lost 0 bases and J 6 bases, leaving 8 bases between the germline ends. Germline V gives CDR1 MGHDK, CDR2 SYGVNS. The length of the CDR3 is 14 residues. The CDR3 loop reads CASSEYFTPGELFF. The CDR3 region has the DNA TGTGCCAGCAGTGAATATTTCACCCCCGGGGAGCTGTTTTTT.

V is TRBV6-2 or TRBV6-3 and J is TRBJ2-7; no definite D call. CDR3 size: 14 residues. Germline V lookup: CDR1 MNHEY, CDR2 SVGEGT. Trimming removed 1 base from V and 0 bases from J, with 7 bases in between. The CDR3 bases are TGTGCCAGCAGTTACTATCTGGGCTCCTACGAGCAGTACTTC. This gives the protein CASSYYLGSYEQYF.

J is TRBJ1-5 and V is TRBV4-3; possible D gene TRBD1, 5 bases. This CDR3 comprises 18 residues. Trimming removed 0 bases at V and 6 bases at J, with 21 bases between. Per germline, CDR1 LGHNA and CDR2 YSLEER. Here the CDR3 DNA reads TGCGCCAGCAGCCAAGATTGGTCGGGACGCGGTTCGGTTCAGCCCCAGCATTTT. This translates into CASSQDWSGRGSVQPQHF.

This clonotype was counted only a few times. The chain couples TRBV5-3 to TRBJ1-2, with TRBD1 matching over 8 bases. TRBV5-3 is treated as an ORF (open reading frame) with a function not yet certain. The CDR3 loop spans 14 amino acids. V trimming: 8 bases; J trimming: 6 bases; junction bases outside the gene matches: 12. The CDR3 nucleotides read TGTGCCAGCAGCCTAGGACAGGGAGGCGATGGCTACACCTTC. Residues: CASSLGQGGDGYTF.

This clonotype has more than one count but fewer than ten. V is TRBV7-6 and J is TRBJ1-1, with a tentative D call TRBD1 (6 bases). Trimming removed 2 bases from V and 5 bases from J, with 12 bases in between. Germline assignment: CDR1 SGHVS and CDR2 FNYEAQ. The CDR3 extends over 14 amino acids. The CDR3 loop is CASSLSGDSTEAFF. CDR3 in DNA: TGTGCCAGCAGCTTATCAGGGGATAGTACTGAAGCTTTCTTT. Full variable domain (missing parts from reference TRBV7-6 and TRBJ1-1): GAGVSQSPRYKVTKRGQDVALRCDPISGHVSLYWYRQALGQGPEFLTYFNYEAQQDKSGLPNDRFSAERPEGSISTLTIQRTEQRDSAMYRCASSLSGDSTEAFFGQGTRLTVV.

The genes are TRBV6-2 or TRBV6-3 and TRBJ2-5; D is undetermined. The CDR3 sequence is 13 residues long. Trimming removed 7 bases at V and 0 bases at J, with 9 bases between. The germline V gene has CDR1 MNHEY and CDR2 SVGEGT. The CDR3 loop reads CASKGTYQETQYF. CDR3 nucleotide sequence: TGTGCCAGCAAGGGAACGTACCAAGAGACCCAGTACTTC.

This chain links TRBV12-3 or TRBV12-4 with TRBJ2-3, with D perhaps given as TRBD1 or TRBD2 (5 bases each). Trimming left V 3 bases short and J 2 bases short, with 21 bases between. This CDR3 comprises 18 residues. The CDR3 DNA sequence: TGTGCCAGCAGTTTTTGGGTCCCGGGGCCGGGGTACACAGATACGCAGTATTTT. It specifies CASSFWVPGPGYTDTQYF.

This clonotype was seen a few times. The chain links TRBV6-5 to TRBJ1-5; weak D call: TRBD1 (6 bases). From germline, CDR1 is MNHEY and CDR2 SVGAGI. Trimming cost V 5 bases and J 5 bases, with 22 bases left between them. CDR3 size: 17 residues. CDR3 sequence (DNA): TGTGCCAGCAGTCCTGAGCTTCCGGGGGCTTTAGATCAGCCCCAGCATTTT. Protein: CASSPELPGALDQPQHF.

This clonotype was counted only a few times. This chain connects TRBV7-6 to TRBJ1-3, with D maybe TRBD1 (6 bases). Per the germline V gene, CDR1 is SGHVS and CDR2 is FNYEAQ. The CDR3 has 16 amino acids. Trimming cost V 0 bases and J 2 bases, with 11 bases left between them. As DNA, the CDR3 is TGTGCCAGCAGCTTAGCGATGACAGGCCCTGGAAACACCATATATTTT. This translates into CASSLAMTGPGNTIYF.

The chain combines TRBV19 with TRBJ1-1; D remains unclear. This CDR3 is 11 amino acids long. V shed 9 bases and J shed 3 bases, with 8 bases lying between them. The V gene's germline CDR1 is LNHDA and CDR2 SQIVND (reference sequence). CDR3 amino acids: CASERYTEAFF. Written as DNA, the CDR3 is TGTGCCAGCGAGCGTTACACTGAAGCTTTCTTT.

J is TRBJ2-1 and V is TRBV7-9, with a weak D call TRBD1 (6 bases). In germline, CDR1 is SEHNR, CDR2 FQNEAQ (reference sequence). V gave up 4 bases and J gave up 4 bases, with 20 bases separating them. CDR3 length equals 17 residues. The CDR3: CASSSGLQGLRYNEQFF. For the CDR3, the DNA is TGTGCCAGCAGCTCGGGTCTACAGGGTCTTCGTTACAATGAGCAGTTCTTC. Full variable domain (outside the CDR3, taken from reference TRBV7-9 and TRBJ2-1): DTGVSQNPRHKITKRGQNVTFRCDPISEHNRLYWYRQTLGQGPEFLTYFQNEAQLEKSRLLSDRFSAERPKGSFSTLEIQRTEQGDSAMYLCASSSGLQGLRYNEQFFGPGTRLTVL.

This clonotype was counted between two and nine times. The gene calls are TRBV10-3 and TRBJ1-3, with 10 bases lining up with TRBD1. The CDR3 loop spans 15 amino acids. Germline V lookup: CDR1 ENHRY, CDR2 SYGVKD. V shed 5 bases and J 2 bases; nucleotides not matched to a gene: 3. CDR3 protein: CAISIGTGAGNTIYF. The CDR3 nucleotides read TGTGCCATCAGTATAGGGACAGGGGCTGGAAACACCATATATTTT.

This clonotype was observed a few times. J is TRBJ1-2 and V is TRBV5-1; a weak D match, TRBD1 (5 bases). This CDR3 spans 14 amino acids. Per the germline V gene, CDR1 is SGHRS and CDR2 is YFSETQ. V lost 0 bases to trimming and J lost 8 bases, with 14 bases between them. The CDR3 is CASSLGGESAGYTF. For the CDR3, the DNA is TGCGCCAGCAGCTTGGGAGGGGAATCCGCGGGCTACACCTTC.